Listed below are T cell receptor beta chains from one sample, sequenced in a study of graft-versus-host responses after intestinal transplantation. The table came from immunoSEQ multiplex PCR; TCRdb's copy has only in-frame clones and leaves some out. The sample holds some 130,000 clones, roughly 95% seen once. These TCRs are of unknown antigen specificity. The input for sequencing was unstimulated CD8+ T cells sorted from spleen or lymph node cells, taken before intestinal transplant. Receptors were obtained from a human donor who received an intestinal transplant. Both conserved end residues are part of each CDR3. D genes are given only for firm matches. Clone size is stated in some rows and not others, as once, few, many or a class when expanded.

v_gene	d_gene	abundance	j_gene	CDR3nt	CDR3aa
TRBV7-6	.	.	TRBJ2-7	TGTGCCAGCAGCCCACCCGGACGGCCAGAGCAGTACTTC	CASSPPGRPEQYF
TRBV27	.	once	TRBJ2-1	TGTGCCAGCAGTTTAGGACCCCTCAATGAGCAGTTCTTC	CASSLGPLNEQFF
TRBV27	TRBD2	.	TRBJ2-1	TGTGCCAGCAAACCAACTCAACTAGCGAGTGAGCAGTTCTTC	CASKPTQLASEQFF
TRBV30	.	once	TRBJ1-1	TGTGCCTGGACCCTAGGGGATACTGAAGCTTTCTTT	CAWTLGDTEAFF
TRBV11-2	.	.	TRBJ2-1	TGTGCCAGCAGCTTAGGGGACTCAGTGGGGAATGAGCAGTTCTTC	CASSLGDSVGNEQFF
TRBV28	.	.	TRBJ1-5	TGTGCCAGCAGTTTACTTTTTCGGGGACACAGATATAGCAATCAGCCCCAGCATTTT	CASSLLFRGHRYSNQPQHF
TRBV28	.	.	TRBJ1-4	TGTGCCAGCAGCCGAGGGGGGGGCGCTGGGGAAAAACTGTTTTTT	CASSRGGGAGEKLFF
TRBV9	TRBD2	.	TRBJ2-7	TGTGCCAGCAGCGTAGGGGCGGGAGCCTACGAGCAGTACTTC	CASSVGAGAYEQYF
TRBV4-1	.	.	TRBJ1-6	TGCGCCAGCAGCCATCCCAGTCACTATAATTCACCCCTCCACTTT	CASSHPSHYNSPLHF
TRBV27	.	.	TRBJ1-3	TGTGCCAGCAGTCCCACTCCCGGGACGGGCTCTGGAAACACCATATATTTT	CASSPTPGTGSGNTIYF
TRBV4-3	.	.	TRBJ2-4	TGCGCCAGCAGCCAAGAGACGGGTGGGGACATTCAGTACTTC	CASSQETGGDIQYF
TRBV7-2	TRBD2	.	TRBJ2-7	TGTGCCAGCAGCTTAGGACTAGCAGATTACGAGCAGTACTTC	CASSLGLADYEQYF
TRBV2	.	once	TRBJ1-2	TGTGCCAGCAGTACCGGGACACCGGTCTATGGCTACACCTTC	CASSTGTPVYGYTF
TRBV9	.	.	TRBJ2-3	TGTGCCAGCAGCCCCTGGGGCCTCCCCGCAGATACGCAGTATTTT	CASSPWGLPADTQYF
TRBV7-9	TRBD1	.	TRBJ1-1	TGTGCCAGCAGGGCTCGGGACAGGGTTTGTTGCGTCACTGAAGCTTTCTTT	CASRARDRVCCVTEAFF
TRBV28	TRBD2	once	TRBJ2-2	TGTGCCAGCAGTTTCGGAGCGGGAGGGAACACCGGGGAGCTGTTTTTT	CASSFGAGGNTGELFF
TRBV7-9	TRBD2	.	TRBJ2-1	TGTGCCAGCAGCTTAGCGGACTATCGGGGGGATGAGCAGTTCTTC	CASSLADYRGDEQFF
TRBV14	.	.	TRBJ2-3	TGTGCCAGCAGCCCCCGTTATCCGCCCCTGGCAGATACGCAGTATTTT	CASSPRYPPLADTQYF
TRBV19	TRBD2	.	TRBJ2-7	TGTGCCAGTAGTGTCGGGACTAGCGGGAGGTACGAGCAGTACTTC	CASSVGTSGRYEQYF
TRBV18	TRBD2	.	TRBJ2-7	TGTGCCAGCTCACCAAAGAGTATTACTAGCGGGAGGGGATTGAACGAGCAGTACTTC	CASSPKSITSGRGLNEQYF
TRBV9	TRBD2	.	TRBJ2-7	TGTGCCAGCAGCGTGGGGGGACTAGCGCGCGAGCAGTACTTC	CASSVGGLAREQYF
TRBV4-3	.	.	TRBJ1-1	TGCGCCAGCAGCCCCCGGAGGGGGGCGAACACTGAAGCTTTCTTT	CASSPRRGANTEAFF
TRBV6-1	.	.	TRBJ2-7	TGTGCCAGCAGTGAATTGGGGGGGCAGTACTTC	CASSELGGQYF
TRBV9	TRBD2	.	TRBJ2-1	TGTGCCAGCAGCGCTAGCGGAACCTACAATGAGCAGTTCTTC	CASSASGTYNEQFF
TRBV19	.	.	TRBJ1-5	TGTGCCAGTAGTATAGATCTTTATCAGCCCCAGCATTTT	CASSIDLYQPQHF
TRBV5-1	.	.	TRBJ1-4	TGCGCCAGCAGCATCATGGGGACAACTAATGAAAAACTGTTTTTT	CASSIMGTTNEKLFF
TRBV7-9	.	.	TRBJ2-7	TGTGCCAGCAGCCGACCAGGTATGGCCTACGAGCAGTACTTC	CASSRPGMAYEQYF
TRBV9	.	.	TRBJ2-1	TGTGCCAGCAGCCCCTCCGGGTCGTACAATGAGCAGTTCTTC	CASSPSGSYNEQFF
TRBV29-1	.	.	TRBJ1-1	TGCAGCGTTGAGCTTGGGGACACTATGAACACTGAAGCTTTCTTT	CSVELGDTMNTEAFF
TRBV27	TRBD2	once	TRBJ2-1	TGTGCCAGCAGTATAGCGGGCTCCTACAATGAGCAGTTCTTC	CASSIAGSYNEQFF
TRBV5-1	TRBD2	.	TRBJ2-7	TGCGCCAGCCATCCCGGAGAGCGGGGGGGAGTATACGAGCAGTACTTC	CASHPGERGGVYEQYF
TRBV7-8	.	.	TRBJ2-1	TGTGCCAGCAGCCCCGGGACAAGCCACAATGAGCAGTTCTTC	CASSPGTSHNEQFF
TRBV28	.	.	TRBJ1-1	TGTGCCAGCAGCCCCTCAGTGAACACTGAAGCTTTCTTT	CASSPSVNTEAFF
TRBV4-3	.	.	TRBJ2-7	TGCGCCAGCAGCCAAGTGTCTGGTTCCTCCTACGAGCAGTACTTC	CASSQVSGSSYEQYF
TRBV5-1	.	once	TRBJ1-2	TGCGCCAGCAGCTTAGACGGGGAGTATGGCTACACCTTC	CASSLDGEYGYTF
TRBV4-3	TRBD1	.	TRBJ1-2	TGCGCCAGCAGCCAAGATCGACAGGGCGGTTTGAAAGGCTACACCTTC	CASSQDRQGGLKGYTF
TRBV7-8	.	.	TRBJ1-4	TGTGCCAGCAGAGAGGGGATATTATCGAATGAAAAACTGTTTTTT	CASREGILSNEKLFF
TRBV19	TRBD2	.	TRBJ2-5	TGTGCCAGTAGTAATGTTGCTAGCGGGGGGGACCAAGAGACCCAGTACTTC	CASSNVASGGDQETQYF
TRBV19	TRBD1	.	TRBJ1-2	TGTGCCACCTACAACGGGGGACAGTTGAACTATGGCTACACCTTC	CATYNGGQLNYGYTF
TRBV19	TRBD2	.	TRBJ2-1	TGTGCCAGTAGTACGACTAGCGGCTATGAGCAGTTCTTC	CASSTTSGYEQFF
TRBV2	.	once	TRBJ2-1	TGTGCCAGCAGTGGGGAGCTGGCCTACAATGAGCAGTTCTTC	CASSGELAYNEQFF
TRBV28	TRBD2	.	TRBJ2-2	TGTGCCAGCAGCCCTAGCGGGAGGGCCGACGGGGAGCTGTTTTTT	CASSPSGRADGELFF
TRBV28	.	.	TRBJ2-7	TGTGCCAGCAGTTTTCAGGGCAGATCCTACGAGCAGTACTTC	CASSFQGRSYEQYF
TRBV28	.	.	TRBJ2-5	TGTGCCAGCAGTTTAGATAGGTTGGACAGACAAGAGACCCAGTACTTC	CASSLDRLDRQETQYF
TRBV28	.	.	TRBJ2-7	TGTGCCAGCCAGGACTTTTACTCCTACGAGCAGTACTTC	CASQDFYSYEQYF
TRBV9	.	.	TRBJ2-4	TGTGCCAGCAGCGTAGGGAGCGGGACAGGAAACATTCAGTACTTC	CASSVGSGTGNIQYF
TRBV7-9	.	once	TRBJ1-1	TGTGCCAGCAGCTCAGAAGGGGGTAAAGCTTTCTTT	CASSSEGGKAFF
TRBV4-1	TRBD1	.	TRBJ2-7	TGCGCCAGCAGCCAAGCGACAGGGAGCTCCTACGAGCAGTACTTC	CASSQATGSSYEQYF
TRBV10-1	TRBD1	.	TRBJ1-2	TGCGCCAGCAGTGATCCGGACAGGGCGGTTAACTATGGCTACACCTTC	CASSDPDRAVNYGYTF
TRBV9	.	.	TRBJ2-3	TGTGCCAGCAGCGTAGGAGATACGCAGTATTTT	CASSVGDTQYF
TRBV9	TRBD1	.	TRBJ1-5	TGTGCCAGCAGCCCTTTAGGGTGGATGGACAGGGGGCTCCTCAATCAGCCCCAGCATTTT	CASSPLGWMDRGLLNQPQHF
TRBV6-5	.	once	TRBJ1-6	TGTGCCAGCAGTTACACGCAGGGCTCCTATAATTCACCCCTCCACTTT	CASSYTQGSYNSPLHF
TRBV4-3	.	once	TRBJ1-4	TGCGCCAGCAGCCCCGCGCCCCTAAGGGAAAAACTGTTTTTT	CASSPAPLREKLFF
TRBV6-6	TRBD1	.	TRBJ1-1	TGTGCCAGCACTCCCGGGACAGGGCGTGGGACTGAAGCTTTCTTT	CASTPGTGRGTEAFF
TRBV14	TRBD1	.	TRBJ1-1	TGTGCCAGCAGCCAAGATGGCAGGGGGGTCACTGAAGCTTTCTTT	CASSQDGRGVTEAFF